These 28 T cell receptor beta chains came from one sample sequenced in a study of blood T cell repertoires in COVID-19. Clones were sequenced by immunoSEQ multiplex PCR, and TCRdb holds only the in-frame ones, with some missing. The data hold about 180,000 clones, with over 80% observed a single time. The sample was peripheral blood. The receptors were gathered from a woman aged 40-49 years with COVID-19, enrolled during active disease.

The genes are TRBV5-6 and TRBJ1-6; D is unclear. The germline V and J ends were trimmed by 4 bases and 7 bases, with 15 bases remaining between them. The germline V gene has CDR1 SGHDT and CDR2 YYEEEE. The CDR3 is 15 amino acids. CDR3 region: CASSPYRGPNSPLHF. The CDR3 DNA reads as TGTGCCAGCAGCCCCTATCGGGGTCCGAATTCACCCCTCCACTTT.

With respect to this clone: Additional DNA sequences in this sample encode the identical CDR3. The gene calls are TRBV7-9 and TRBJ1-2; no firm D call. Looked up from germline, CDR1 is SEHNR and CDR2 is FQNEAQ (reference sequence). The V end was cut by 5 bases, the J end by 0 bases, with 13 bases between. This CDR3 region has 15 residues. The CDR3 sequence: CASSPTDSSNYGYTF. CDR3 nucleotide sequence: TGTGCCAGCAGCCCAACAGATAGTTCTAACTATGGCTACACCTTC.

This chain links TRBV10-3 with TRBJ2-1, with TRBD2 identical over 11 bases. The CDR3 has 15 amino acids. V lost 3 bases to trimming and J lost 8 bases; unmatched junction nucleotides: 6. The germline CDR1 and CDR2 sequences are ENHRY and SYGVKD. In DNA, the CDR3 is TGTGCCATCAGTGAACAACTAGCGGGAGTCGATGAGCAGTTCTTC. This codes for CAISEQLAGVDEQFF.

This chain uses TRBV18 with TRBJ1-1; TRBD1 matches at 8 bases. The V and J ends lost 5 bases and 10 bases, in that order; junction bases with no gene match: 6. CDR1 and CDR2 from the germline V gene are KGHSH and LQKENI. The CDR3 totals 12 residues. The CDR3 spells CASSSDRERAFF. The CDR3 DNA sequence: TGTGCCAGCTCATCGGACAGGGAGCGAGCTTTCTTT.

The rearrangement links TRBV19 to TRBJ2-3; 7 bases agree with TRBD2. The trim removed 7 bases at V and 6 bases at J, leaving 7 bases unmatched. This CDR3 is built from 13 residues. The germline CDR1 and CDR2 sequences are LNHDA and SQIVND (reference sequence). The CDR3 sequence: CASNSGKFDTQYF. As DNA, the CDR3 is TGTGCCAGTAACAGCGGGAAGTTTGATACGCAGTATTTT.

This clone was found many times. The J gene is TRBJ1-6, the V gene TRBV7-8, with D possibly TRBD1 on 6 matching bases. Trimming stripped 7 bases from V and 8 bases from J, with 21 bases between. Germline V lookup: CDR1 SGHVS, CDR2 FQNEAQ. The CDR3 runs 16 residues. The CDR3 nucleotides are TGTGCCAGCACTTGGGGGCTCTCGGTGAGGGATTCACCCCTCCACTTT. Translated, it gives CASTWGLSVRDSPLHF.

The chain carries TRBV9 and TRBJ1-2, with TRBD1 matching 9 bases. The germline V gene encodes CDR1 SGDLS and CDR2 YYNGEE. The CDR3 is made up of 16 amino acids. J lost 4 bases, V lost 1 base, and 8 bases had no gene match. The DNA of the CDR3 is TGTGCCAGCAGCGTACCGGACAGGGGCTTAGGCTATGGCTACACCTTC. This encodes CASSVPDRGLGYGYTF.

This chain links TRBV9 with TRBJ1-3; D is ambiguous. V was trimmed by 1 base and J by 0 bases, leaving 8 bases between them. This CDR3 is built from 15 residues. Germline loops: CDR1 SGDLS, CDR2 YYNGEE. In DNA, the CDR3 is TGTGCCAGCAGCGTACGAGACAACTCTGGAAACACCATATATTTT. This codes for CASSVRDNSGNTIYF.

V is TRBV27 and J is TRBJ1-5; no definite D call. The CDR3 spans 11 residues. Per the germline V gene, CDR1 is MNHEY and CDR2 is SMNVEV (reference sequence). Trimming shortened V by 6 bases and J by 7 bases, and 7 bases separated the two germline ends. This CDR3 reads CASRLGQPQHF. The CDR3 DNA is TGTGCCAGCAGACTCGGGCAGCCCCAGCATTTT.

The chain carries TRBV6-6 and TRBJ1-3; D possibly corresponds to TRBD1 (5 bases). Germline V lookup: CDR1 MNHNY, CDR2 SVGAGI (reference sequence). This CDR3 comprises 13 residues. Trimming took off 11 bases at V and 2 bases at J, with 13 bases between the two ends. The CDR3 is CAARTTAGNTIYF. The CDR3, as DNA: TGTGCCGCCCGCACGACAGCTGGAAACACCATATATTTT.

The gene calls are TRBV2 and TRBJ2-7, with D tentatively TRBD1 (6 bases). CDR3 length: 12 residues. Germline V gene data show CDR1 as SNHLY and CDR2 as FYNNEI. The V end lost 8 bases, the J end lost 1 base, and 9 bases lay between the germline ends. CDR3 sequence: CASVDRSYEQYF. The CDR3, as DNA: TGTGCCAGCGTTGACAGGTCCTACGAGCAGTACTTC.

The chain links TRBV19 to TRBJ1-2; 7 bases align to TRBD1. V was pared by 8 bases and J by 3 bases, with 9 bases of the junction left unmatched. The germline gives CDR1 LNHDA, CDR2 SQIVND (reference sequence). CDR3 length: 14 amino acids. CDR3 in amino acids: CASCGQAVDYGYTF. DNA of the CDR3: TGTGCCAGTTGTGGACAGGCGGTGGACTATGGCTACACCTTC.

DNA for the CDR3: TGCGCCAGCAGCTCAAGCGGCTTGACTAGCGGGGACCAAGAGACCCAGTACTTC. The encoded protein is CASSSSGLTSGDQETQYF. V and J are TRBV4-1 and TRBJ2-5; 11 bases agree with TRBD2. The germline V gene encodes CDR1 MGHRA and CDR2 YSYEKL. V lost 5 bases and J lost 0; bases outside the gene matches: 11. The CDR3 totals 18 residues.

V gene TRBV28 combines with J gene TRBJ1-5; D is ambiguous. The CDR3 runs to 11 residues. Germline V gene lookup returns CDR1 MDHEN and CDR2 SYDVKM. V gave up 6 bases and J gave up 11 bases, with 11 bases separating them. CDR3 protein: CASRETRAQHF. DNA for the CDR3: TGTGCCAGCAGGGAAACTAGGGCCCAGCATTTT.

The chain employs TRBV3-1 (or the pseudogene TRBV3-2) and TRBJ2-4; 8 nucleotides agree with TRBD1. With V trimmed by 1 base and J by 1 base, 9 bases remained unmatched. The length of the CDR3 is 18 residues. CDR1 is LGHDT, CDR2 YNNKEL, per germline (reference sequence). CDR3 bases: TGTGCCAGCAGCCAAGCCATCAGGGGGCGTTTGGCCAAAAACATTCAGTACTTC. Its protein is CASSQAIRGRLAKNIQYF.

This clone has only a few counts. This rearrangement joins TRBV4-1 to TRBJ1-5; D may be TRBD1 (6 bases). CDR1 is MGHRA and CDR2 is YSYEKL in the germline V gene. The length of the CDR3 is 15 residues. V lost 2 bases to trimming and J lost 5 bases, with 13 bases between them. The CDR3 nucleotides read TGCGCCAGCAGCCAACAGGACAGTCCCTATCAGCCCCAGCATTTT. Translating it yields CASSQQDSPYQPQHF.

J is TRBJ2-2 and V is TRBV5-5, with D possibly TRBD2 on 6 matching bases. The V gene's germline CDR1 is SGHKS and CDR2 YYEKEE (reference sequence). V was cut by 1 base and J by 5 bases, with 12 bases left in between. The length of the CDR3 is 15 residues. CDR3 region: CASSLFPRGTGELFF. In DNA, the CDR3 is TGTGCCAGCAGCTTGTTTCCTCGGGGGACCGGGGAGCTGTTTTTT.

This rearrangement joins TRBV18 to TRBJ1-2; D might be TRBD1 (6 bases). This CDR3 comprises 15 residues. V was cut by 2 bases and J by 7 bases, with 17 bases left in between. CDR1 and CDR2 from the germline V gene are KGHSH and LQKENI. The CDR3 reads CASSPGQSGSGGYTF. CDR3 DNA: TGTGCCAGCTCACCAGGACAGTCAGGGTCGGGTGGCTACACCTTC. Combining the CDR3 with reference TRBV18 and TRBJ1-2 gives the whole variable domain NAGVMQNPRHLVRRRGQEARLRCSPMKGHSHVYWYRQLPEEGLKFMVYLQKENIIDESGMPKERFSAEFPKEGPSILRIQQVVRGDSAAYFCASSPGQSGSGGYTFGSGTRLTVV.

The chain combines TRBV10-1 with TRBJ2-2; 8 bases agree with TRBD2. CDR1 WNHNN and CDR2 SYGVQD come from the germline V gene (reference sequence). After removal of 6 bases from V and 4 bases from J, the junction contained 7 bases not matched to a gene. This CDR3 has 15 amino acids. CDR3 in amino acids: CASSLTGLATGELFF. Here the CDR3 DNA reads TGCGCCAGCAGCCTGACTGGACTAGCCACCGGGGAGCTGTTTTTT.

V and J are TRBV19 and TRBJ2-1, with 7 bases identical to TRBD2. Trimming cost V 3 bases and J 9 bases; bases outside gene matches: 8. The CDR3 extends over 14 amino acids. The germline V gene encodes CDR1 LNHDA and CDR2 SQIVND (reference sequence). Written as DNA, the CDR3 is TGTGCCAGTAGTATTCCGAGCGGGATGACTGAGCAGTTCTTC. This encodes CASSIPSGMTEQFF.

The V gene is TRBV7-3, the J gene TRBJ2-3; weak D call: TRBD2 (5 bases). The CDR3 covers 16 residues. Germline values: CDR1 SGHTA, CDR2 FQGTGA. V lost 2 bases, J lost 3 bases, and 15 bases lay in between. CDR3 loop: CASSLSPGWTTDTQYF. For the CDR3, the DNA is TGTGCCAGCAGCTTATCACCGGGGTGGACGACAGATACGCAGTATTTT.

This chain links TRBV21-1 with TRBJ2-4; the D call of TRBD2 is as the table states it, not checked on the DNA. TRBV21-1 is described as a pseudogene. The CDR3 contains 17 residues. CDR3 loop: CASSKVETSGGINIQYF. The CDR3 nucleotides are TGTGCCAGCAGCAAAGTTGAGACTAGCGGGGGAATAAACATTCAGTACTTC.

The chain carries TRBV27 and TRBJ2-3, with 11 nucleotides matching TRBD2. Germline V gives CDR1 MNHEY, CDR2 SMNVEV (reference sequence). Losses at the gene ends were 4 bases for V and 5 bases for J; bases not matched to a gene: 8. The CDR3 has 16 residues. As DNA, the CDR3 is TGTGCCAGCAGTTCGTTTAGCGGGGGGGCGCGAGATACGCAGTATTTT. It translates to CASSSFSGGARDTQYF.

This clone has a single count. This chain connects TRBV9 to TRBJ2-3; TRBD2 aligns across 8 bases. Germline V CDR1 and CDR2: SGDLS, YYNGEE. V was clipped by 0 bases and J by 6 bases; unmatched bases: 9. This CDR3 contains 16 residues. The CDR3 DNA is TGTGCCAGCAGCGTAGGGGCTAGCGGGCCGGTGGATACGCAGTATTTT. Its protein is CASSVGASGPVDTQYF.

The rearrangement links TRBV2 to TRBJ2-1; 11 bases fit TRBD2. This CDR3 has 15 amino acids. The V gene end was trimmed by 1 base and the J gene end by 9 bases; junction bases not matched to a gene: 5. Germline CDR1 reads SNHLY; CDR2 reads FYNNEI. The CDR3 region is CASSEVAGGLGEQFF. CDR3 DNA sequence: TGTGCCAGCAGTGAAGTAGCGGGGGGGCTCGGTGAGCAGTTCTTC.

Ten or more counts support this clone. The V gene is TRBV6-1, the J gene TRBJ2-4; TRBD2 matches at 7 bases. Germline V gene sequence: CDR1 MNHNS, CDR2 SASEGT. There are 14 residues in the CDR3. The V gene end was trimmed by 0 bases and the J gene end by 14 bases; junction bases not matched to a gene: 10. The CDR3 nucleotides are TGTGCCAGCAGTGAAGCGATAGGGCGGGAGCTGGAGTACTTC. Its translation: CASSEAIGRELEYF.

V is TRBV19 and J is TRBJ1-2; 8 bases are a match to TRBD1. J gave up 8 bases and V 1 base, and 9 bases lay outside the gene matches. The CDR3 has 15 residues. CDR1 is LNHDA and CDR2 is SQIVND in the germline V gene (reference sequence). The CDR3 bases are TGTGCCAGTAGTATAGGTACCGGACAGGGACGCGGCTACACCTTC. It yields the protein CASSIGTGQGRGYTF.

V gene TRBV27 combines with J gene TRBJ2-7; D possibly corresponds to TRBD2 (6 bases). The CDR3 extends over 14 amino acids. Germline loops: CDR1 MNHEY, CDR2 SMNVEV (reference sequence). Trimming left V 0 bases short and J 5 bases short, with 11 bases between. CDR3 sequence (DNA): TGTGCCAGCAGTTTATCGAAAGGGAGGAACGAGCAGTACTTC. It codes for CASSLSKGRNEQYF.